This T cell receptor beta chain was obtained from a study of T-cell memory formation after mild COVID-19. The germline V gene encodes CDR1 ENHRY and CDR2 SYGVKD. V gave up 8 bases and J gave up 0 bases, with 8 bases separating them. The CDR3 covers 13 residues. MiXCR was run by TCRdb on the 5' RACE reads, yielding one entry per CDR3 protein. This table holds roughly 550,000 distinct CDR3 sequences, around 21% found once. This receptor was identified in an adult woman who had mild COVID-19 (a few samples of this study predate the infection). Cell type and time point are not known. The chain joins TRBV10-3 to TRBJ1-5; D not certain. Sequencing was carried out using PBMCs or a T cell subset sorted from them (not recorded which). The CDR3 DNA sequence: TGTGCCATCGGGGAGAATAGCAATCAGCCCCAGCATTTT. Residues: CAIGENSNQPQHF.